There are many counts of the clone carrying this TCR beta chain. Its antigen is currently unknown. This sample was included in a study of human T cells and chemical hapten exposure. TCRdb analysed the RACE reads with MiXCR anew, one entry per CDR3 protein. The data show 95,000 to 150,000 distinct CDR3 sequences, about 14% seen once. Study-wide findings and caveats: The number of TCRs above 1 in 1000 frequency did not change after DPC sensitization.

Noted time point: pre-sensitization, week 0. As to treatment: therapeutic diphenylcyclopropenone sensitization with weekly scalp DPC. Specimen: whole blood, collected in connection with sensitization to the hapten diphenylcyclopropenone (DPC). The receptor was isolated from a woman aged 18-29 years with alopecia areata. Some clones in this sample may be carry-over from other donors' samples.

Here the CDR3 DNA reads TGTGCCAGCAGTTACGAATATAAAGGGTCAGGCAATGAGCAGTTCTTC. Its protein product is CASSYEYKGSGNEQFF. The V call is TRBV6-6, the J call TRBJ2-1; unclear D gene. The CDR3 runs to 16 residues. Trimming took off 2 bases at V and 6 bases at J, with 17 bases between the two ends. The germline CDR1 and CDR2 sequences are MNHNY and SVGAGI (reference sequence).